One and the same sample provided the 12 T cell receptor beta chains below, sequenced in a study of OX40 agonist ivuxolimab in advanced cancers. Some clones are missing from TCRdb's copy, which holds only in-frame ones; the method was immunoSEQ multiplex PCR. The table lists under 75,000 clones, 84% of them singletons. Sequenced material: CD4+ or CD8+ T cells sorted from blood, taken in a trial of the OX40 agonist ivuxolimab. The receptor source for this set is an adult with an advanced solid tumor such as melanoma, head and neck, liver or kidney cancer.

This clone was detected a few times. This chain connects TRBV27 to TRBJ1-6; 7 nucleotides match TRBD1. The CDR3 consists of 14 residues. Germline CDR1 is MNHEY and CDR2 is SMNVEV (reference sequence). V dropped 0 bases and J dropped 9; count of bases not matched to a gene: 2. CDR3 nucleotide sequence: TGTGCCAGCAGTTTATCCAGGGGGAGTTCACCCCTCCACTTT. As protein: CASSLSRGSSPLHF.

The CDR3 DNA reads TGTGCCAGCAGCTTAGTCGCTGGTAGGGCCCAGCCCCAGCATTTT. Protein sequence: CASSLVAGRAQPQHF. This chain joins TRBV7-2 and TRBJ1-5; D gene ambiguous. V gave up 1 base and J gave up 7 bases, with 14 bases separating them. Germline lookup yields CDR1 SGHTA and CDR2 FQGNSA. The CDR3 is 15 residues long.

V usage is TRBV6-6 and J usage is TRBJ2-3; the match to TRBD2 covers 9 bases. Trimming took 6 bases from V and 5 from J; bases not matched to a gene: 9. Germline V gives CDR1 MNHNY, CDR2 SVGAGI (reference sequence). The CDR3 contains 15 residues. This chain's CDR3 is CASSSGGGRVDTQYF. In nucleotides, the CDR3 is TGTGCCAGCAGCTCCGGGGGCGGGAGGGTAGATACGCAGTATTTT.

The chain has TRBV7-8 and TRBJ1-5; D is ambiguous. Trimming took 1 base from V and 6 from J, leaving 4 bases between them. Germline V CDR1 and CDR2: SGHVS, FQNEAQ. The CDR3 runs 12 residues. CDR3 sequence: CASSLVGQPQHF. For the CDR3, the DNA is TGTGCCAGCAGCTTAGTGGGTCAGCCCCAGCATTTT.

The rearrangement uses TRBV9 and TRBJ1-3, with D possibly being TRBD1 (5 bases). Germline V gives CDR1 SGDLS, CDR2 YYNGEE. This CDR3 contains 14 residues. With 0 bases removed from V and 6 bases from J, the gap between germline ends came to 10 bases. CDR3 nucleotide sequence: TGTGCCAGCAGCGTAGACCCAGGGTTAAACACCATATATTTT. Translated, it gives CASSVDPGLNTIYF. The complete variable domain, with remaining parts taken from reference TRBV9 and TRBJ1-3, reads DSGVTQTPKHLITATGQRVTLRCSPRSGDLSVYWYQQSLDQGLQFLIQYYNGEERAKGNILERFSAQQFPDLHSELNLSSLELGDSALYFCASSVDPGLNTIYFGEGSWLTVV.

This chain joins TRBV5-1 and TRBJ1-1; 7 positions match TRBD1. The junction had 1 base not matched to a gene; V was cut back by 2 bases and J by 0 bases. Germline-derived CDR1 and CDR2 are SGHRS and YFSETQ. The CDR3 extends over 14 amino acids. The CDR3 spells CASSFDRVNTEAFF. The CDR3 DNA is TGCGCCAGCAGCTTCGACAGGGTGAACACTGAAGCTTTCTTT.

This chain uses TRBV5-6 with TRBJ2-7; no firm D call. V was clipped by 0 bases and J by 2 bases, with 6 bases between them. The CDR3 consists of 13 residues. Germline-derived CDR1 and CDR2 are SGHDT and YYEEEE. The DNA of the CDR3 is TGTGCCAGCAGCTTGGAACAACCCTACGAGCAGTACTTC. It is translated as CASSLEQPYEQYF.

This chain's CDR3 is CASRVSGGAGEQYF. CDR3 nucleotide sequence: TGTGCCAGCAGGGTTAGCGGGGGGGCAGGCGAGCAGTACTTC. The genes are TRBV28 and TRBJ2-7; 11 bases line up with TRBD2. CDR3 length: 14 amino acids. The germline V gene encodes CDR1 MDHEN and CDR2 SYDVKM. The V gene end was trimmed by 6 bases and the J gene end by 6 bases; junction bases not matched to a gene: 7.

The chain couples TRBV9 to TRBJ2-5, with a weak D call TRBD2 (5 bases). CDR1 and CDR2 from the germline V gene are SGDLS and YYNGEE. The V end lost 3 bases, the J end lost 0 bases, and 9 bases lay between the germline ends. This CDR3 has 14 residues. CDR3 nucleotide sequence: TGTGCCAGCAGCGCCCCGGGATACCAAGAGACCCAGTACTTC. Translating it yields CASSAPGYQETQYF.

This chain uses TRBV2 with TRBJ2-1; 13 bases are a match to TRBD2. This CDR3 is built from 15 residues. Germline CDR1 SNHLY, CDR2 FYNNEI. J gave up 9 bases and V 5 bases, and 7 bases lay outside the gene matches. CDR3 loop: CASSTQTSGRSEQFF. The CDR3 nucleotides are TGTGCCAGCAGTACCCAGACTAGCGGGAGGTCTGAGCAGTTCTTC.

V and J are TRBV27 and TRBJ1-5, with a weak D call TRBD1 (5 bases). Germline values: CDR1 MNHEY, CDR2 SMNVEV (reference sequence). V dropped 2 bases and J dropped 5 bases, with 13 bases sitting between them. The CDR3 totals 15 residues. This chain's CDR3 is CASSLRGRYDQPQHF. CDR3 nucleotide sequence: TGTGCCAGCAGTTTAAGGGGCCGATACGATCAGCCCCAGCATTTT.

The CDR3 DNA reads as TGTGCCACCAGCAGAACCCGGGACACCAATCAGCCCCAGCATTTT. Protein: CATSRTRDTNQPQHF. J is TRBJ1-5 and V is TRBV15, with D possibly being TRBD1 (6 bases). This CDR3 is 15 amino acids long. CDR1 and CDR2 (germline): LNHNV, YYDKDF (reference sequence). The V and J ends lost 2 bases and 3 bases respectively, with 11 bases between them.